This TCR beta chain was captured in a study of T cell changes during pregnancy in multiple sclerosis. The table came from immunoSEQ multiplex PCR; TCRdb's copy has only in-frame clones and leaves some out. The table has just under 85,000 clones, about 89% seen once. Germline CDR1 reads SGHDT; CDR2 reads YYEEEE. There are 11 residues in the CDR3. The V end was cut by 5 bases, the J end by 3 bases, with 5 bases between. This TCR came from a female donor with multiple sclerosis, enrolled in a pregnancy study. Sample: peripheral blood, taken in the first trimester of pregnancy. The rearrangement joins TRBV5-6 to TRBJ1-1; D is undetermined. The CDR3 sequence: CASRRDTEAFF. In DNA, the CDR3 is TGTGCCAGCAGGAGGGACACTGAAGCTTTCTTT. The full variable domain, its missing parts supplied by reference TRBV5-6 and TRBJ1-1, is DAGVTQSPTHLIKTRGQQVTLRCSPKSGHDTVSWYQQALGQGPQFIFQYYEEEERQRGNFPDRFSGHQFPNYSSELNVNALLLGDSALYLCASRRDTEAFFGQGTRLTVV.